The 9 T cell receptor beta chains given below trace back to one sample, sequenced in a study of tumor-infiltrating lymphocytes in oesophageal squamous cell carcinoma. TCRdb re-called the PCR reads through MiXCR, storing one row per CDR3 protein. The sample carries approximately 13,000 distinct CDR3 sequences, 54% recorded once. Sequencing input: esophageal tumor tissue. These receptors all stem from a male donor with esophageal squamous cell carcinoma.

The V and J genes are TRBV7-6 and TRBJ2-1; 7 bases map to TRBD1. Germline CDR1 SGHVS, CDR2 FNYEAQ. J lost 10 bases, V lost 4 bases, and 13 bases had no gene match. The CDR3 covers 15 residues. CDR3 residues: CASSSRWGTAYEQFF. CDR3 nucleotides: TGTGCCAGCAGCTCTCGTTGGGGGACAGCCTACGAGCAGTTCTTC. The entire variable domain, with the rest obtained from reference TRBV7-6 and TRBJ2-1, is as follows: GAGVSQSPRYKVTKRGQDVALRCDPISGHVSLYWYRQALGQGPEFLTYFNYEAQQDKSGLPNDRFSAERPEGSISTLTIQRTEQRDSAMYRCASSSRWGTAYEQFFGPGTRLTVL.

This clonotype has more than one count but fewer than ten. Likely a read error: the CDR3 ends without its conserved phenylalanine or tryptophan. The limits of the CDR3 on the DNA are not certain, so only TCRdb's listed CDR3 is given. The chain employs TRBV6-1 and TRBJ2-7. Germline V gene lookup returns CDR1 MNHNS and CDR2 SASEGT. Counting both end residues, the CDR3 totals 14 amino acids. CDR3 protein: CASGGGYYGYTFGS.

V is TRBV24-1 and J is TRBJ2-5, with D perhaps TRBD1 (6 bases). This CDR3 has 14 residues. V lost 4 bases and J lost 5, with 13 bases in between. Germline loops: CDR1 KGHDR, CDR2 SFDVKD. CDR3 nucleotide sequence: TGTGCCACCAGTGACCCAGGGGAGAAGGAGACCCAGTACTTC. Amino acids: CATSDPGEKETQYF.

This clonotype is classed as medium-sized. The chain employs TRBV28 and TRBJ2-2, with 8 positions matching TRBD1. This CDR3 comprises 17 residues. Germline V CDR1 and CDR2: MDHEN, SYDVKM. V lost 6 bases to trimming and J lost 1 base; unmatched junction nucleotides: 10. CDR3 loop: CASSNPAGTGNTGELFF. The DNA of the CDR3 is TGTGCCAGCAGCAATCCCGCCGGGACAGGGAACACCGGGGAGCTGTTTTTT.

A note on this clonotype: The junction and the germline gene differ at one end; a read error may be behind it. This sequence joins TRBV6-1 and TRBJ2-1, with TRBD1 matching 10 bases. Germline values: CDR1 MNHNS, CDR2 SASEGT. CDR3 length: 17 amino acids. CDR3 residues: CASTAGQGIANTGELYF. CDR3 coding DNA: TGTGCCAGCACCGCGGGACAGGGGATCGCGAACACCGGGGAGCTGTATTTT.

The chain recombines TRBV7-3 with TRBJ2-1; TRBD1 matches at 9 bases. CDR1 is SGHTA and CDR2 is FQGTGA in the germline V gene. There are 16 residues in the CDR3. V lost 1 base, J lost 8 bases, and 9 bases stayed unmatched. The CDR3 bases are TGTGCCAGCAGCTTAAATCTGGACAGGGGCTCCGATGAGCAGTTCTTC. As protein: CASSLNLDRGSDEQFF.

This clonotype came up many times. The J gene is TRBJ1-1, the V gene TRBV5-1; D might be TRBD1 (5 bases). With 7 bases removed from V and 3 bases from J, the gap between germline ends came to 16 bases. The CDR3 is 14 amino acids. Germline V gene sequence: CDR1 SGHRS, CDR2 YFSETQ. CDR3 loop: CASERQPGDTEAFF. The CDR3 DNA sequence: TGCGCCAGCGAGCGACAGCCGGGTGACACTGAAGCTTTCTTT.

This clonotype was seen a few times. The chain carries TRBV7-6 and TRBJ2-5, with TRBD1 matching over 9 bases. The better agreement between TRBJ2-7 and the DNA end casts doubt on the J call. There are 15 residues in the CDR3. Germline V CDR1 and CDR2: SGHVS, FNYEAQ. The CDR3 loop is CASSYRGQGTYEQYF. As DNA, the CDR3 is TGTGCCAGCAGCTACAGGGGACAGGGTACCTACGAGCAGTACTTC.

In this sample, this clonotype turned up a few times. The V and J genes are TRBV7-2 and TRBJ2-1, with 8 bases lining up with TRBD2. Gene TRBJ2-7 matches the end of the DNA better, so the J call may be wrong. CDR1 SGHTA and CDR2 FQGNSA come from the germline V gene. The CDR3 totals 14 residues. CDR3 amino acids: CASSFSGRAYEQYF. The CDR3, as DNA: TGTGCCAGCAGCTTTTCCGGGAGGGCCTACGAGCAGTACTTC.